This TCR beta chain stems from a study of shared clonotypes between healthy human individuals. Assay: immunoSEQ multiplex PCR; the TCRdb copy retains only in-frame clones and omits some. The profile shows a few hundred thousand clones, roughly 95% of them singletons. Terminally differentiated effector memory CD45RA+ cells were excluded by CCR7 positive selection of CD45RO-negative cells. The receptor comes from a woman aged 25 to 45 in good health. The sample consisted of naive CD8+ T cells sorted from blood.

The CDR3 protein is CASSPGTSGPSTDTQYF. CDR3 coding DNA: TGTGCCAGCAGCCCGGGGACTAGCGGGCCCTCCACAGATACGCAGTATTTT. The chain has TRBV13 and TRBJ2-3, with 12 positions matching TRBD2. Germline V gene sequence: CDR1 PRHDT, CDR2 FYEKMQ (reference sequence). The ends lost 5 bases at V and 2 bases at J; junction bases unmatched: 8. The CDR3 is 17 amino acids.